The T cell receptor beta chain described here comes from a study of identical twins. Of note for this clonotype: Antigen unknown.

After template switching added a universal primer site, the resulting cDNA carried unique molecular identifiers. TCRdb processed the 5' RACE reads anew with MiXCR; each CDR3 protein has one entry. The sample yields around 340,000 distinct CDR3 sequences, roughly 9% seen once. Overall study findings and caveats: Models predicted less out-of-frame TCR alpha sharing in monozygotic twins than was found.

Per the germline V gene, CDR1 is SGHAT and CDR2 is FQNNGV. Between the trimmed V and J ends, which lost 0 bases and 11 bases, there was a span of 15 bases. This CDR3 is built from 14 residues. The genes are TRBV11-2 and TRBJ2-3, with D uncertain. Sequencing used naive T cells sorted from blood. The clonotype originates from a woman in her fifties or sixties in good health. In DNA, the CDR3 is TGTGCCAGCAGCTTAGAAGGATTGACTTTCGGGCAGTATTTT. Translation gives CASSLEGLTFGQYF. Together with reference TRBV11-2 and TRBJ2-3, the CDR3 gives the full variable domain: EAGVAQSPRYKIIEKRQSVAFWCNPISGHATLYWYQQILGQGPKLLIQFQNNGVVDDSQLPKDRFSAERLKGVDSTLKIQPAKLEDSAVYLCASSLEGLTFGQYFGPGTRLTVL.